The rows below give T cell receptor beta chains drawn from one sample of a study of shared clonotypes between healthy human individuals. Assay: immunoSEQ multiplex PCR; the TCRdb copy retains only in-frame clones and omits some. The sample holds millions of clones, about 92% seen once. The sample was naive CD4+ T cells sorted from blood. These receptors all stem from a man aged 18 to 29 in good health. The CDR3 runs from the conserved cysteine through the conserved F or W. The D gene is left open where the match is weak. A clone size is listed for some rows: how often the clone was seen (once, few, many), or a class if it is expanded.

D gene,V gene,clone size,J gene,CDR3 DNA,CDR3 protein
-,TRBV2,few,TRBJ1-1,TGTGCCGCCAGGAGGGATAACACTGAAGCTTTCTTT,CAARRDNTEAFF
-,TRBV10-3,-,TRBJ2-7,TGTGCCATCAGTGAAGGGGTTACAGACTACGAGCAGTACTTC,CAISEGVTDYEQYF
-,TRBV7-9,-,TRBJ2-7,TGTGCCAGCAGCCCTTTGGAGGGCCCCTCCTACGAGCAGTACTTC,CASSPLEGPSYEQYF
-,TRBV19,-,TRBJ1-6,TGTGCCAGTAAACGGGACGGGGGAATGCCCCTCCACTTT,CASKRDGGMPLHF
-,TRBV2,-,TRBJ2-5,TGTGCCAGCAGTGTCGGACTGGGGGAGACCCAGTACTTC,CASSVGLGETQYF
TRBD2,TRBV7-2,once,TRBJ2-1,TGTGCCAGCAGCCGGACTAGCGGGGTCTCCTACAATGAGCAGTTCTTC,CASSRTSGVSYNEQFF
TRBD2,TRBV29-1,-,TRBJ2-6,TGCAGCGTTGGGCGGGGGTTTGGGGCCAACGTCCTGACTTTC,CSVGRGFGANVLTF
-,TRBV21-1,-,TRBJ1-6,TGTGCCAGCAGCAAAACACCGGGACACCTAAATTCACCCCTCCACTTT,CASSKTPGHLNSPLHF
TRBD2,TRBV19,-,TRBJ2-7,TGTGCCAGTAGTATCGTAGCGGGAGATCTCTACGAGCAGTACTTC,CASSIVAGDLYEQYF
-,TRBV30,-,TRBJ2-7,TGTGCCTGGAGTGGTAGGGGCGACGAGCAGTACTTC,CAWSGRGDEQYF
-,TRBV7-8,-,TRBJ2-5,TGTGCCAGCAGCTTAGCGCTTTTTGCCACCCAAGAGACCCAGTACTTC,CASSLALFATQETQYF